What follows is one T cell receptor beta chain and its context. Its antigen is undetermined. The entry originates in a study of cytomegalovirus exposure and HLA in healthy donors. Study outcomes and limitations: Earlier results showed most TCR beta V segments being productive about 87% or about 30% of the time. Per published accounts, TCR beta sequences correctly predicted the HLA-A and HLA-B alleles of most subjects. It was reported that the classifier diagnosed cytomegalovirus status with high specificity and sensitivity in both the original and validation cohorts.

The PCR ran on 60 Vbeta and 13 Jbeta primers. TCRdb's table, derived via immunoSEQ multiplex PCR, lists solely in-frame clones and lacks some. The table lists 200,000 to 250,000 clones, around four fifths of them singletons. This TCR came from a woman aged 55-69 years in good health and CMV-seropositive. The sample consisted of PBMCs.

In DNA form, the CDR3 reads TGTGCCAGCAGCTTGGGCAGGGTGGGCACCGGGGAGCTGTTTTTT. Translating gives CASSLGRVGTGELFF. The chain couples TRBV5-5 to TRBJ2-2, with D tentatively TRBD1 (5 bases). CDR1 and CDR2 from the germline V gene are SGHKS and YYEKEE (reference sequence). CDR3 length equals 15 residues. V dropped 0 bases and J dropped 4 bases, with 10 bases sitting between them. Using reference TRBV5-5 and TRBJ2-2 for the parts outside the CDR3, the full variable domain is DAGVTQSPTHLIKTRGQQVTLRCSPISGHKSVSWYQQVLGQGPQFIFQYYEKEERGRGNFPDRFSARQFPNYSSELNVNALLLGDSALYLCASSLGRVGTGELFFGEGSRLTVL.